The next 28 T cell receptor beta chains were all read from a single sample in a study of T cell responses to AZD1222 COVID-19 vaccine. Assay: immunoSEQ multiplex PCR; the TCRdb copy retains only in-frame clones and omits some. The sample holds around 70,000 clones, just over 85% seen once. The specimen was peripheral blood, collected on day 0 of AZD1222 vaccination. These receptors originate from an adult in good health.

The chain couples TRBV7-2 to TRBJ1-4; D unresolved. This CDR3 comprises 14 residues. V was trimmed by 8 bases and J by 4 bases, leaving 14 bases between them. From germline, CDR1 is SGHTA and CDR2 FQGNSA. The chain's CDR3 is CASGAAASNEKLFF. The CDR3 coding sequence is TGTGCCAGCGGAGCGGCAGCGAGTAATGAAAAACTGTTTTTT.

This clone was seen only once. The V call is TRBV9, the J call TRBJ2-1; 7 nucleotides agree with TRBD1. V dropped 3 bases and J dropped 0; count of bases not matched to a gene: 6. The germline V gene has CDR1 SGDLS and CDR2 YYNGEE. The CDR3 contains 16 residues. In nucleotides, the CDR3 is TGTGCCAGCAGCGCCTTGACAGGGAGCTCCTACAATGAGCAGTTCTTC. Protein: CASSALTGSSYNEQFF.

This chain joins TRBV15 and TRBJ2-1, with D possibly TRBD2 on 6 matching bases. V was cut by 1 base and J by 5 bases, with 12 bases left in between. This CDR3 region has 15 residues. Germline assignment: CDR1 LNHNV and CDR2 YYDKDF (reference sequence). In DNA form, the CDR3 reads TGTGCCACCAGCAGAGGGACTAATGCGGACAATGAGCAGTTCTTC. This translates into CATSRGTNADNEQFF.

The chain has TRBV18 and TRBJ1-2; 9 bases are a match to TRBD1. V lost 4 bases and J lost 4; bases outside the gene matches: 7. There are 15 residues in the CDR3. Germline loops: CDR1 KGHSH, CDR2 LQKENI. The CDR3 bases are TGTGCCAGCTCACAAACCACAGGGGGCAGCTATGGCTACACCTTC. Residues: CASSQTTGGSYGYTF.

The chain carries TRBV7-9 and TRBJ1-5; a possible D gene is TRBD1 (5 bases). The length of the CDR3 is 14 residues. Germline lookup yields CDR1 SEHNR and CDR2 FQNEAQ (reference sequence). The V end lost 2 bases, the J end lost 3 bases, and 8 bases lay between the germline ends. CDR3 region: CASSLLGDNQPQHF. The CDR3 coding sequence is TGTGCCAGCAGCTTATTGGGGGACAATCAGCCCCAGCATTTT.

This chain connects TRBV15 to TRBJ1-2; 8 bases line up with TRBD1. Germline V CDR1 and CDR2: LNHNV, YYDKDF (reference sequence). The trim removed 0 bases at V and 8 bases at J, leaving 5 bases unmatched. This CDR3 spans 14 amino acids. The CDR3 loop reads CATSRDRGQDGYTF. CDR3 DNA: TGTGCCACCAGCAGAGACAGGGGGCAGGACGGCTACACCTTC.

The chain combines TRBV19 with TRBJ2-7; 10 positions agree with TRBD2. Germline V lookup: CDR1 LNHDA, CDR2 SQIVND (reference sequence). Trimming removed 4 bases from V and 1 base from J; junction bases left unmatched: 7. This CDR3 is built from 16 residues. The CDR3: CASSRGGLAVSYEQYF. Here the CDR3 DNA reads TGTGCCAGTAGTAGGGGAGGACTAGCGGTATCCTACGAGCAGTACTTC. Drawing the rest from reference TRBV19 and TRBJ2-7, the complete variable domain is DGGITQSPKYLFRKEGQNVTLSCEQNLNHDAMYWYRQDPGQGLRLIYYSQIVNDFQKGDIAEGYSVSREKKESFPLTVTSAQKNPTAFYLCASSRGGLAVSYEQYFGPGTRLTVT.

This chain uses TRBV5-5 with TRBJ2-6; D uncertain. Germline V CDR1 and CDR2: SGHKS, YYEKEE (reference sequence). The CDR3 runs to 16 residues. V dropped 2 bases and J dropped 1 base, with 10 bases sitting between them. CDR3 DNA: TGTGCCAGCAGCTTAGCCCCCTTTTCTGGGGCCAACGTCCTGACTTTC. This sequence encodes CASSLAPFSGANVLTF.

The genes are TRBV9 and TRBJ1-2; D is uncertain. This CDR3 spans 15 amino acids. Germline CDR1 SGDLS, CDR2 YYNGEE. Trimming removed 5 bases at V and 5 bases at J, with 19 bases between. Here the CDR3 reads CASRGEPSSQYGYTF. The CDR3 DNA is TGTGCCAGCAGGGGAGAACCGTCGTCCCAATATGGCTACACCTTC.

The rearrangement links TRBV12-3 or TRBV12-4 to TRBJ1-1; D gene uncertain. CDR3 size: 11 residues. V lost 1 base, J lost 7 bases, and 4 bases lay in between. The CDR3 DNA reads TGTGCCAGCAGTTTAGGGAATGAAGCTTTCTTT. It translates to CASSLGNEAFF.

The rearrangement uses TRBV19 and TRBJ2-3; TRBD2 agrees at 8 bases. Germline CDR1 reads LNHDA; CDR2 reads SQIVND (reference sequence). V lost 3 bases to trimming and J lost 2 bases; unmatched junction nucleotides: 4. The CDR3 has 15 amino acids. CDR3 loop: CASSISGGPTDTQYF. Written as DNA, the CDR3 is TGTGCCAGTAGTATTTCGGGGGGGCCCACAGATACGCAGTATTTT.

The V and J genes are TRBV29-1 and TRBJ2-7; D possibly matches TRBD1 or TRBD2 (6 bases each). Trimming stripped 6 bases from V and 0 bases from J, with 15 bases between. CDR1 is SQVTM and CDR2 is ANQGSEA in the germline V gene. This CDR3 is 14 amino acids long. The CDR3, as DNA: TGCAGCGTCCTTAGGGGGGAAAGCTCCTACGAGCAGTACTTC. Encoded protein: CSVLRGESSYEQYF.

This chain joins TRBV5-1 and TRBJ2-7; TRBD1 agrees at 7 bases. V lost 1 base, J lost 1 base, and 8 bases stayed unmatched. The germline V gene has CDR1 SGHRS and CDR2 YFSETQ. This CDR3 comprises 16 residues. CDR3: CASSLWSGGGSYEQYF. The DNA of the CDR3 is TGCGCCAGCAGCTTGTGGTCAGGGGGTGGGTCCTACGAGCAGTACTTC.

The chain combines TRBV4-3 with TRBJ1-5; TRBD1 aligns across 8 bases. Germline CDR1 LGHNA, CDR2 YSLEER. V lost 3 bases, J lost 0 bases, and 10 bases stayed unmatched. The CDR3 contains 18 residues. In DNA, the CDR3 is TGCGCCAGCAGCCATGCTACAGGGGGTCCGAATAGCAATCAGCCCCAGCATTTT. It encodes CASSHATGGPNSNQPQHF.

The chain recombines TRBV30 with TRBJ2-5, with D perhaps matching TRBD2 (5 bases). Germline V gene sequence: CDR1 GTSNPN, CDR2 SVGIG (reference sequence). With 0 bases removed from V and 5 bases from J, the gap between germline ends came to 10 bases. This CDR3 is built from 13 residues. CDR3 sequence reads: CAWSVRGSETQYF. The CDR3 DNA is TGTGCCTGGAGTGTACGAGGGAGCGAGACCCAGTACTTC.

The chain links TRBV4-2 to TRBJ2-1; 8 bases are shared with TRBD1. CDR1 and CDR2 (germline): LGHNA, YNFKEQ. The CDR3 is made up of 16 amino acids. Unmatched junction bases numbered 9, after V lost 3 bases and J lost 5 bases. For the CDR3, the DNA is TGTGCCAGCAGCCACCCAGGACAGGGAAAGGACAATGAGCAGTTCTTC. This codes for CASSHPGQGKDNEQFF.

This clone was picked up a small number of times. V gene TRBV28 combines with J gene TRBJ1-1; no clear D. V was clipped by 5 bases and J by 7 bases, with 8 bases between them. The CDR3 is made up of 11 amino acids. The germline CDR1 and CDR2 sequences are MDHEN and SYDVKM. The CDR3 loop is CASSGVSEAFF. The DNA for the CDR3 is TGTGCCAGCAGTGGGGTAAGTGAAGCTTTCTTT.

The CDR3 loop is CASSPTPQGPYNSPLHF. The CDR3 DNA reads TGTGCCAGCAGCCCGACCCCACAGGGCCCCTATAATTCACCCCTCCACTTT. This chain links TRBV7-2 with TRBJ1-6; weak D call: TRBD1 (6 bases). In germline, CDR1 is SGHTA, CDR2 FQGNSA. CDR3 length: 17 amino acids. Trimming removed 5 bases at V and 2 bases at J, with 16 bases between.

Here the CDR3 reads CSARNTGELFF. Written as DNA, the CDR3 is TGCAGTGCTCGTAACACCGGGGAGCTGTTTTTT. V and J are TRBV20-1 and TRBJ2-2, with no clear D. Germline V gene sequence: CDR1 DFQATT, CDR2 SNEGSKA (reference sequence). The CDR3 is made up of 11 amino acids. Between the trimmed V and J ends, which lost 5 bases and 2 bases, there was a span of 3 bases.

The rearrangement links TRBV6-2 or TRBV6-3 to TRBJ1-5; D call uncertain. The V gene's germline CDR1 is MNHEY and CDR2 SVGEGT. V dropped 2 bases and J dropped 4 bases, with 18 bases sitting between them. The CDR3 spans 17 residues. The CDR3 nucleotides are TGTGCCAGCAGTTACGATATGGCTGAACGGGAAAATCAGCCCCAGCATTTT. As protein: CASSYDMAERENQPQHF.

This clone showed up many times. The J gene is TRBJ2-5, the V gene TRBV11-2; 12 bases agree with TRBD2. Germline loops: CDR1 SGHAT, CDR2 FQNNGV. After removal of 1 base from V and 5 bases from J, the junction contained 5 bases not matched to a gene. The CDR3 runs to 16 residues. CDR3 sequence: CASSLGTSGMFETQYF. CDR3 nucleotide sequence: TGTGCCAGCAGCTTAGGGACTAGCGGGATGTTCGAGACCCAGTACTTC.

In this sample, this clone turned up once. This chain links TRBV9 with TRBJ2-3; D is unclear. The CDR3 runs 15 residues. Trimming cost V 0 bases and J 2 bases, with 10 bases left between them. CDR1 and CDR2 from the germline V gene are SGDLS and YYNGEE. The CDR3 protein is CASSVAVLPTDTQYF. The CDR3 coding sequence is TGTGCCAGCAGCGTAGCTGTGTTACCCACAGATACGCAGTATTTT.

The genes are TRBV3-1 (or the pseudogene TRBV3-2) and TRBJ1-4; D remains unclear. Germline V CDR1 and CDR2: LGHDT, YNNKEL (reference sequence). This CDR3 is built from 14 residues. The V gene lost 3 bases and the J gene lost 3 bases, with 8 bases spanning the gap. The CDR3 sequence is CASSHGEANEKLFF. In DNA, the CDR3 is TGTGCCAGCAGCCACGGGGAAGCTAATGAAAAACTGTTTTTT.

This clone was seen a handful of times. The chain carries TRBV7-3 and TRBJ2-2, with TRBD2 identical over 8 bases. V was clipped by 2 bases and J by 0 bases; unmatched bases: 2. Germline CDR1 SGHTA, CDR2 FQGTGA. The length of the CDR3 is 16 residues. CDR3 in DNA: TGTGCCAGCAGCTTAGCGGGAGGACCGAACACCGGGGAGCTGTTTTTT. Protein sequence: CASSLAGGPNTGELFF.

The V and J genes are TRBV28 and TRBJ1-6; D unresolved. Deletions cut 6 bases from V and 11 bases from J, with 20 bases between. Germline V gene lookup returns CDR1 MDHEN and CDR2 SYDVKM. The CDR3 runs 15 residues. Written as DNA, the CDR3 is TGTGCCAGCAGATCTTCGGGTGGCGGGAGGGCACCCCTCCACTTT. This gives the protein CASRSSGGGRAPLHF.

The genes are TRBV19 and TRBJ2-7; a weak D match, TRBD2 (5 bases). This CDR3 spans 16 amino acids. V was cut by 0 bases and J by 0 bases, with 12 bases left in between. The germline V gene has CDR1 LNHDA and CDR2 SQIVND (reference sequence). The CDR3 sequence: CASSIDEGKSSYEQYF. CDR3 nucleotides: TGTGCCAGTAGTATAGACGAGGGAAAGTCCTCCTACGAGCAGTACTTC.

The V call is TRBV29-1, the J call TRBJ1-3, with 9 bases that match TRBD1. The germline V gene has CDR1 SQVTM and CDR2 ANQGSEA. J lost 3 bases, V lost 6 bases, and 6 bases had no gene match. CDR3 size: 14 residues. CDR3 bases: TGCAGCGTCGAGACAGGGGGTCGTGGAAACACCATATATTTT. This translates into CSVETGGRGNTIYF.

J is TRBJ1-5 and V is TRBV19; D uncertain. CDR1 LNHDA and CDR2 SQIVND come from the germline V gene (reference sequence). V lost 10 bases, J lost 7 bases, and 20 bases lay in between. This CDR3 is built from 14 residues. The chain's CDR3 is CANFRTGKRQPQHF. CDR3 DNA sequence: TGTGCCAACTTCCGGACGGGCAAGCGACAGCCCCAGCATTTT.